The present TCR beta chain was sequenced within a study of T cells in Graves' hyperthyroidism and ophthalmopathy. Amplified regions were TCR beta CDR3 sequences from RNA transcripts. First-round RT-PCR of the TCR CDR3 relied on the HTBI primer set. One entry per CDR3 protein, called by TCRdb with MiXCR from the multiplex PCR reads. This sample has 340,000 or so distinct CDR3 sequences, with roughly 17% found just once. CDR3 length equals 16 residues. V was pared by 2 bases and J by 3 bases, with 14 bases between. Germline loops: CDR1 SGHVS, CDR2 FNYEAQ. The sequenced sample was blood. The receptor was derived from a man aged 30-40 years with Graves' hyperthyroidism. The genes are TRBV7-6 and TRBJ2-1; D gene ambiguous. This chain's CDR3 is CASSLIGIEYYNEQFF. The CDR3 DNA is TGTGCCAGCAGCTTAATAGGGATCGAATACTACAATGAGCAGTTCTTC.